This T cell receptor (beta chain) was found in a study of identical twins. Overall study findings and caveats: Models underestimated TCR alpha sharing (out-of-frame) in monozygotic twins.

V lost 6 bases and J 9 bases, leaving 9 bases between the germline ends. The germline V gene encodes CDR1 MNHEY and CDR2 SVGAGI. This CDR3 spans 11 amino acids. This clonotype was counted a few times. The target antigen is unknown. After template switching added a universal primer site, the resulting cDNA carried unique molecular identifiers. MiXCR, applied by TCRdb to the 5' RACE reads, yields one record per CDR3 protein. In the table there are hundreds of thousands of distinct CDR3 sequences, less than 25% of which are singletons. Separately, the same data were catalogued under a study of T cells expressing NK-cell markers. This second report adds: The authors restricted sorting to alpha-beta TCR T cells with an anti-gamma-delta TCR antibody in several experiments.

The clonotype comes from a woman younger than 35 in good health. Sequenced sample: PBMCs. This sequence joins TRBV6-5 and TRBJ2-1; perhaps D is TRBD1 or TRBD2 (5 bases each). CDR3 nucleotides: TGTGCCAGCAGCGAGGGGAGTGAGCAGTTCTTC. Its protein is CASSEGSEQFF.